This T cell receptor (beta chain) was sequenced in a study of tissue T cells after allogeneic stem cell transplantation. Study context: Graft-versus-host disease patients received grafts, four unmodified and three CD34-selected to deplete T cells.

The V gene's germline CDR1 is SGDLS and CDR2 YYNGEE. Trimming at V came to 3 bases and at J to 10 bases, leaving 10 bases not matched to a gene. CDR3 length: 15 residues. Study-level results: Motif-based clustering found tissue-specific repertoire signatures shared across patients, though few clones were shared.

The data were produced by immunoSEQ multiplex PCR, yet TCRdb's version contains in-frame clones alone and is incomplete. The sample contains fewer than 9,500 clones, roughly three quarters of which appear only once. Adult allogeneic hematopoietic cell transplant recipients with steroid-refractory graft-versus-host disease were prospectively enrolled for research autopsy. Gastrointestinal graft-versus-host disease was present in all patients, each treated with several therapy lines. About this clone itself: The target antigen is unknown.

The sequence was collected from a male patient aged 60 or older with steroid-refractory graft-versus-host disease after an allogeneic stem cell transplant. Some of these T cells may belong to the graft donor. The starting material was skin, obtained at autopsy. This chain joins TRBV9 and TRBJ1-6, with 7 bases matching TRBD1. The CDR3 protein is CASSAGTVSNSPLHF. For the CDR3, the DNA is TGTGCCAGCAGCGCGGGGACAGTTAGCAACTCACCCCTCCACTTT.